This T cell receptor beta chain is from a study of T cell changes during pregnancy in multiple sclerosis. Assay: immunoSEQ multiplex PCR; the TCRdb copy retains only in-frame clones and omits some. Of approximately 51,000 clones detected, 94% appear once; the ten largest clones hold around 0.6%. Germline assignment: CDR1 MRHNA and CDR2 SNTAGT. CDR3 length equals 18 residues. The J segment lost 0 bases and the V segment lost 8 bases, leaving 14 bases of the junction unmatched. The J gene is TRBJ2-4, the V gene TRBV6-4; 9 bases align to TRBD1. This receptor was obtained from a female donor with multiple sclerosis, enrolled in a pregnancy study. The material was CD4+ T cells from peripheral blood mononuclear cells, obtained in the second trimester of pregnancy. The CDR3 region is CASGLDRGYYLAKNIQYF. CDR3 nucleotides: TGTGCCAGCGGGTTGGACAGGGGCTACTATCTAGCCAAAAACATTCAGTACTTC.